The TCR beta chain described here comes from a study of T cells expressing NK-cell markers. Following a re-call of the 5' RACE reads, TCRdb has one entry per CDR3 protein and lacks DNA. Its listing shows about 380,000 distinct CDR3 sequences. Whole-study results and caveats: The contribution of dominant NKG2C+ clonotypes to CD8+ T cells in several donors was 1.0-7.0%.

About this clonotype: The antigen is unknown.

This sequence was found in a man aged 18-75 years in good health. The sequenced sample consisted of blood T cells: a sorted CD56 or NKG2C T cell subset, CD4+ or CD8+ T cells, or bulk PBMC T cells (not recorded which).

CDR3 sequence reads: CAISEVGPVAEQYF. V and J are TRBV10-3 and TRBJ2-7; TCRdb selects TRBD2, and the lack of DNA leaves this call unchecked. Germline V lookup: CDR1 ENHRY, CDR2 SYGVKD. CDR3 length: 14 residues.